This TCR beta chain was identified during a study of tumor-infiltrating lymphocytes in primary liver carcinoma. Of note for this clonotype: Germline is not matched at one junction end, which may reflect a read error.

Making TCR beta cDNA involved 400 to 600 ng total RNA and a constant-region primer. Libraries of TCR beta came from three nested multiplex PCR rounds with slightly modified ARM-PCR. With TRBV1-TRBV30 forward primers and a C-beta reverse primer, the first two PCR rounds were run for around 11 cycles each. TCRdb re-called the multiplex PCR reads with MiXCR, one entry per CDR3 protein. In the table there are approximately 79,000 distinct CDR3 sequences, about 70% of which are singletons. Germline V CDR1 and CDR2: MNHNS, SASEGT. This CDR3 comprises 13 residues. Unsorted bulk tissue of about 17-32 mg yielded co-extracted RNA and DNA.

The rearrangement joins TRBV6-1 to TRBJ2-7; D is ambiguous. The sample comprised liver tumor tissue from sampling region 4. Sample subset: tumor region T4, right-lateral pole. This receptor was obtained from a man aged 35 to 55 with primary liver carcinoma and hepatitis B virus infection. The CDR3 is CTSSEWAFYEQYF. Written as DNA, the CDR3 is TGTACCAGCAGTGAATGGGCTTTCTACGAGCAGTACTTT.